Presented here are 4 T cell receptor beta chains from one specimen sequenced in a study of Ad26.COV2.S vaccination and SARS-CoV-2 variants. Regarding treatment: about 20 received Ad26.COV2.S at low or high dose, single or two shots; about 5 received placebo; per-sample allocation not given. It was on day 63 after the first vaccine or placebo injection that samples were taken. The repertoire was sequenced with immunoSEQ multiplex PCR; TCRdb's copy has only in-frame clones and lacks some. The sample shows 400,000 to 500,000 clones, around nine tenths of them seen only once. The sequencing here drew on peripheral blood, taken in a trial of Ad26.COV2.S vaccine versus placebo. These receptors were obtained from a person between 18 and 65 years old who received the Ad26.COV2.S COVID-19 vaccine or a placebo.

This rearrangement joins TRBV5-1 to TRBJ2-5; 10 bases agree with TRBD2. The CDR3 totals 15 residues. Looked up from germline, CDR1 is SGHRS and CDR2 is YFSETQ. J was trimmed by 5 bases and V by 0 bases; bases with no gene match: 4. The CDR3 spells CASSLEAGGLETQYF. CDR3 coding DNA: TGCGCCAGCAGCTTGGAAGCGGGGGGGCTCGAGACCCAGTACTTC.

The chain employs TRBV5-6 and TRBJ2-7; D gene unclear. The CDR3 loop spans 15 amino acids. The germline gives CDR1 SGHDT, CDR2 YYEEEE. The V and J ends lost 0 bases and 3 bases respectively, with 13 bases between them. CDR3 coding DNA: TGTGCCAGCAGCTTGGGGCAGTCCACTTTCTACGAGCAGTACTTC. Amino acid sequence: CASSLGQSTFYEQYF. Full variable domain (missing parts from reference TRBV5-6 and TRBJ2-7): DAGVTQSPTHLIKTRGQQVTLRCSPKSGHDTVSWYQQALGQGPQFIFQYYEEEERQRGNFPDRFSGHQFPNYSSELNVNALLLGDSALYLCASSLGQSTFYEQYFGPGTRLTVT.

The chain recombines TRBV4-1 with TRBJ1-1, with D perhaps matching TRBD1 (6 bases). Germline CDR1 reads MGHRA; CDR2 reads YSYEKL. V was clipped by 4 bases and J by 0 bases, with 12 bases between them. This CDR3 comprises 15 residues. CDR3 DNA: TGCGCCAGCAGCCTCCTGACAGGCATGAACACTGAAGCTTTCTTT. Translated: CASSLLTGMNTEAFF.

CDR3 sequence reads: CASEGLYTEAFF. The DNA of the CDR3 is TGTGCCAGCGAGGGGCTTTACACTGAAGCTTTCTTT. V and J are TRBV6-5 and TRBJ1-1, with a weak D call TRBD1 (5 bases). This CDR3 comprises 12 residues. V was clipped by 8 bases and J by 3 bases, with 10 bases between them. Germline-derived CDR1 and CDR2 are MNHEY and SVGAGI.